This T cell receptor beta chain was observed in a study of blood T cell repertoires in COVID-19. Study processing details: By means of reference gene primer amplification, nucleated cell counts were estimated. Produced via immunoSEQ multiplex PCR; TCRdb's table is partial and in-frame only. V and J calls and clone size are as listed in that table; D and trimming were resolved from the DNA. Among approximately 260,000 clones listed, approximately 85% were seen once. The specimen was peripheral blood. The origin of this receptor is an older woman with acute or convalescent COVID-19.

Here the CDR3 reads CASSVSGELFF. The CDR3 DNA reads TGTGCCAGCTCAGTCTCCGGGGAGCTGTTTTTT. The chain has TRBV18 and TRBJ2-2, with D hard to call. The V end lost 5 bases, the J end lost 6 bases, and 4 bases lay between the germline ends. The CDR3 has 11 amino acids. Germline lookup yields CDR1 KGHSH and CDR2 LQKENI. Full variable domain (rest looked up from reference TRBV18 and TRBJ2-2): NAGVMQNPRHLVRRRGQEARLRCSPMKGHSHVYWYRQLPEEGLKFMVYLQKENIIDESGMPKERFSAEFPKEGPSILRIQQVVRGDSAAYFCASSVSGELFFGEGSRLTVL.